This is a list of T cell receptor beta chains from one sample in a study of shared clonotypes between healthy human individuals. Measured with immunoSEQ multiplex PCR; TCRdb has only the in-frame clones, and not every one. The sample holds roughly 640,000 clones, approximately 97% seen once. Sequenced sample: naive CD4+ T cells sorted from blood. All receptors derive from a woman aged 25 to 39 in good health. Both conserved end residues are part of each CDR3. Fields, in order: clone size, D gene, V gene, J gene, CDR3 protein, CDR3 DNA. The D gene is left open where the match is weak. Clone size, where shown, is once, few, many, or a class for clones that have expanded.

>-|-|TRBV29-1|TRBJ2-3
CSVVPSTDTQYF
TGCAGCGTTGTTCCTAGCACAGATACGCAGTATTTT
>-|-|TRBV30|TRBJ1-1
CAWSGRHKSVRDTEAFF
TGTGCCTGGAGTGGTCGACACAAAAGCGTACGGGACACTGAAGCTTTCTTT
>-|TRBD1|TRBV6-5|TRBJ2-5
CASTRDRVLEETQYF
TGTGCCAGTACCCGGGACAGGGTATTGGAAGAGACCCAGTACTTC
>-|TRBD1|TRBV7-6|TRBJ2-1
CASSLVAGTGAFNEQFF
TGTGCCAGCAGCTTAGTCGCCGGGACAGGGGCCTTCAATGAGCAGTTCTTC
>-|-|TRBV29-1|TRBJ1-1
CSVKGRMTGGAFF
TGCAGCGTGAAGGGACGGATGACTGGGGGAGCTTTCTTT
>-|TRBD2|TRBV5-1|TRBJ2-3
CASSVSGYDTQYF
TGCGCCAGCAGTGTTAGCGGGTACGATACGCAGTATTTT
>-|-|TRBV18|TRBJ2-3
CASSPRQDTQYF
TGTGCCAGCTCACCGCGACAGGATACGCAGTATTTT
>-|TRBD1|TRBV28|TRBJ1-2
CASRQGDGGYTF
TGTGCCAGCAGACAGGGGGATGGGGGCTACACCTTC
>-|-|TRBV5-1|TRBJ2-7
CASSLLEKSVDEQYF
TGCGCCAGCAGCTTACTAGAGAAGTCGGTGGACGAGCAGTACTTC
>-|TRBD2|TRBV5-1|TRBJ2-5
CASSRGGLETQYF
TGCGCCAGCAGCCGGGGGGGATTAGAGACCCAGTACTTC
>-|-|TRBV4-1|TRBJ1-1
CASSQEVKPNTEAFF
TGCGCCAGCAGCCAAGAGGTGAAACCGAACACTGAAGCTTTCTTT
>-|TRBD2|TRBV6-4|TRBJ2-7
CASSDAQREGLYEQYF
TGTGCCAGCAGTGACGCGCAGCGGGAGGGCCTCTACGAGCAGTACTTC
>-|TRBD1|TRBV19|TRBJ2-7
CASSVVTGTGGPDEQYF
TGTGCCAGTAGTGTAGTGACCGGGACAGGGGGTCCAGACGAGCAGTACTTC
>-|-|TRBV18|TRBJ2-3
CASSPQGGYATDTQYF
TGTGCCAGCTCACCACAAGGGGGATATGCCACAGATACGCAGTATTTT
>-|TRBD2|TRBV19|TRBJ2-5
CASSRTSGRAMGKTQYF
TGTGCCAGTAGTCGGACTAGCGGGAGGGCCATGGGAAAGACCCAGTACTTC
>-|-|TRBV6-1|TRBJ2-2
CASRILPDGELFF
TGTGCCAGCAGAATTCTTCCGGACGGGGAGCTGTTTTTT
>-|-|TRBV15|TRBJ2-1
CATSRDQVNEQFF
TGTGCCACCAGCAGAGATCAAGTGAATGAGCAGTTCTTC
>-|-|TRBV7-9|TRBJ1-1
CASSPLLARNTEAFF
TGTGCCAGCAGCCCCCTTCTGGCCCGGAACACTGAAGCTTTCTTT
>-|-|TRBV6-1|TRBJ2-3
CASSEGSSTDTQYF
TGTGCCAGCAGTGAGGGCAGTAGCACAGATACGCAGTATTTT
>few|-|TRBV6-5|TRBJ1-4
CASSSTGLDNEKLFF
TGTGCCAGCAGTTCTACAGGGCTTGATAATGAAAAACTGTTTTTT
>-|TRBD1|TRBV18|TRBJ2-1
CASSPPYRGDEQFF
TGTGCCAGCTCACCACCGTACAGGGGCGATGAGCAGTTCTTC
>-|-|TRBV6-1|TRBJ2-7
CASTSASLSYEQYF
TGTGCCAGCACTTCCGCCTCGCTGTCCTACGAGCAGTACTTC
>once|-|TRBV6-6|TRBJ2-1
CASSRTTRASYNEQFF
TGTGCCAGCAGTCGGACAACTAGGGCAAGCTACAATGAGCAGTTCTTC
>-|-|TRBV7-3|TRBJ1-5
CASSPPGHRVLCWQPQHF
TGTGCCAGCAGCCCGCCGGGACACAGGGTGTTATGTTGGCAGCCCCAGCATTTT
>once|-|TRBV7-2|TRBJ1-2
CASAEGRGYGYTF
TGTGCCAGCGCCGAAGGCCGGGGGTATGGCTACACCTTC